Following are 22 T cell receptor beta chains from one sample sequenced in a study of blood T cell repertoires in COVID-19. Method: immunoSEQ multiplex PCR; TCRdb's copy keeps in-frame clones and lacks some. This table holds more than 85,000 clones, roughly 75% found once. The source material was peripheral blood. The source is a woman between 50 and 59 years old with acute or convalescent COVID-19.

The chain links TRBV6-1 to TRBJ2-1; TRBD1 is a possible D gene (8 bases). Per the germline V gene, CDR1 is MNHNS and CDR2 is SASEGT. Trimming removed 2 bases at V and 7 bases at J, with 15 bases between. CDR3 length: 15 residues. The CDR3 nucleotides are TGTGCCAGCAGTGAAACAGGGGGGGGTTATAATGAGCAGTTCTTC. Its translation: CASSETGGGYNEQFF.

The chain carries TRBV10-3 and TRBJ2-7, with 9 nucleotides matching TRBD1. The CDR3 spans 15 residues. V trimming: 0 bases; J trimming: 5 bases; junction bases outside the gene matches: 5. Germline V gene sequence: CDR1 ENHRY, CDR2 SYGVKD. CDR3 amino acids: CAISESGGQGNEQYF. The DNA for the CDR3 is TGTGCCATCAGTGAGTCTGGGGGACAGGGCAACGAGCAGTACTTC.

The chain uses TRBV29-1 and TRBJ2-3; no definite D call. Germline V CDR1 and CDR2: SQVTM, ANQGSEA. Trimming took 0 bases from V and 2 from J, leaving 6 bases between them. There are 13 residues in the CDR3. The CDR3 DNA sequence: TGCAGCGTTGAAGATCTATTCACAGATACGCAGTATTTT. Its protein is CSVEDLFTDTQYF.

This sequence joins TRBV5-1 and TRBJ1-1; 8 bases fit TRBD1. The junction had 11 bases not matched to a gene; V was cut back by 4 bases and J by 0 bases. Germline V gene lookup returns CDR1 SGHRS and CDR2 YFSETQ. The CDR3 runs to 17 residues. The CDR3 is CASSPWDRNVMNTEAFF. In DNA, the CDR3 is TGCGCCAGCAGCCCCTGGGACAGGAATGTCATGAACACTGAAGCTTTCTTT.

The genes are TRBV5-4 and TRBJ2-1, with TRBD2 matching 11 bases. Losses at the gene ends were 1 base for V and 5 bases for J; bases not matched to a gene: 8. Germline V gives CDR1 SGHNT, CDR2 YYREEE (reference sequence). The CDR3 sequence is 17 residues long. CDR3 loop: CASSLISGGALDNEQFF. The CDR3 DNA reads TGTGCCAGCAGCTTGATTAGCGGGGGGGCGCTCGACAATGAGCAGTTCTTC.

The sample holds a few counts of this clone. This sequence joins TRBV6-2 or TRBV6-3 and TRBJ1-1; D gene unclear. The CDR3 is made up of 15 amino acids. V gave up 5 bases and J gave up 2 bases, with 15 bases separating them. The germline V gene encodes CDR1 MNHEY and CDR2 SVGEGT. The CDR3 here is CASSPRPGSNTEAFF. CDR3 in DNA: TGTGCCAGCAGTCCCCGCCCGGGATCTAACACTGAAGCTTTCTTT.

This clone was detected only once. The chain joins TRBV19 to TRBJ2-7; TRBD1 is a possible D gene (5 bases). The CDR3 loop spans 15 amino acids. The V gene lost 5 bases and the J gene lost 2 bases, with 16 bases spanning the gap. CDR1 is LNHDA, CDR2 SQIVND, per germline (reference sequence). The CDR3 spells CASSSQQGFTYEQYF. In DNA, the CDR3 is TGTGCCAGTAGTTCTCAGCAGGGTTTTACCTACGAGCAGTACTTC.

The CDR3 loop is CSVTGGRADTQYF. CDR3 sequence (DNA): TGCAGCGTTACAGGGGGGAGGGCAGATACGCAGTATTTT. V gene TRBV29-1 combines with J gene TRBJ2-3; D is perhaps TRBD1 (8 bases). Deletions cut 5 bases from V and 4 bases from J, with 13 bases between. Germline loops: CDR1 SQVTM, CDR2 ANQGSEA. CDR3 length equals 13 residues.

The J gene is TRBJ2-7, the V gene TRBV19, with 9 bases matching TRBD1. Unmatched junction bases numbered 0, after V lost 6 bases and J lost 6 bases. The CDR3 totals 11 residues. Germline CDR1 LNHDA, CDR2 SQIVND (reference sequence). The CDR3 nucleotides read TGTGCCAGTAGGACAGGGGGCGAGCAGTACTTC. The encoded protein is CASRTGGEQYF.

This rearrangement joins TRBV5-1 to TRBJ2-1; D might be TRBD2 (6 bases). This CDR3 has 12 amino acids. Germline V gene lookup returns CDR1 SGHRS and CDR2 YFSETQ. V gave up 3 bases and J gave up 12 bases, with 13 bases separating them. The CDR3 spells CASSSSGERQFF. For the CDR3, the DNA is TGCGCCAGCAGCTCCTCGGGAGAGCGGCAGTTCTTC.

This chain connects TRBV6-5 to TRBJ2-7, with 8 bases lining up with TRBD1. The CDR3 is 13 amino acids. Losses at the gene ends were 7 bases for V and 5 bases for J; bases not matched to a gene: 7. Germline V CDR1 and CDR2: MNHEY, SVGAGI. The CDR3 sequence: CASTGRGRDEQYF. CDR3 DNA: TGTGCCAGCACAGGCAGGGGGCGCGACGAGCAGTACTTC.

The chain joins TRBV28 to TRBJ2-1, with D tentatively TRBD2 (7 bases). The V and J ends lost 6 bases and 0 bases respectively, with 18 bases between them. Germline V CDR1 and CDR2: MDHEN, SYDVKM. This CDR3 is built from 17 residues. DNA for the CDR3: TGTGCCAGCAGCCGTCCCGGGGGGCCAAGCTCCTACAATGAGCAGTTCTTC. Residues: CASSRPGGPSSYNEQFF.

V and J are TRBV27 and TRBJ2-1, with 7 positions matching TRBD1. V was clipped by 3 bases and J by 0 bases; unmatched bases: 2. Germline V CDR1 and CDR2: MNHEY, SMNVEV (reference sequence). The CDR3 has 15 residues. The CDR3 coding sequence is TGTGCCAGCAGTTTCAGGGGGAACTCCTACAATGAGCAGTTCTTC. Residues: CASSFRGNSYNEQFF.

This chain connects TRBV11-2 to TRBJ1-2; unclear D gene. CDR1 is SGHAT and CDR2 is FQNNGV in the germline V gene. The CDR3 covers 15 residues. V lost 0 bases to trimming and J lost 1 base, with 9 bases between them. CDR3 loop: CASSLDPSGNYGYTF. DNA of the CDR3: TGTGCCAGCAGCTTAGATCCCTCGGGTAACTATGGCTACACCTTC.

V and J are TRBV7-9 and TRBJ1-1, with 8 bases that match TRBD1. In germline, CDR1 is SEHNR, CDR2 FQNEAQ (reference sequence). CDR3 length equals 13 residues. J lost 4 bases, V lost 3 bases, and 1 base had no gene match. CDR3 region: CASSLGTGTEAFF. Here the CDR3 DNA reads TGTGCCAGCAGCTTGGGGACAGGCACTGAAGCTTTCTTT.

This clone was seen a few times. The rearrangement links TRBV5-1 to TRBJ1-1; tentatively, D is TRBD1 (6 bases). The CDR3 spans 13 residues. Germline CDR1 reads SGHRS; CDR2 reads YFSETQ. Trimming stripped 4 bases from V and 3 bases from J, with 10 bases between. CDR3 bases: TGCGCCAGCAGCCTAGGACAGTACACTGAAGCTTTCTTT. It specifies CASSLGQYTEAFF.

The chain couples TRBV2 to TRBJ1-1; D perhaps matches TRBD1 (6 bases). The V and J ends lost 7 bases and 1 base respectively, with 13 bases between them. Per germline, CDR1 SNHLY and CDR2 FYNNEI. This CDR3 spans 14 amino acids. The CDR3 loop is CASTFGGANTEAFF. Written as DNA, the CDR3 is TGTGCCAGCACCTTCGGGGGGGCGAACACTGAAGCTTTCTTT. Together with reference TRBV2 and TRBJ1-1, the CDR3 gives the full variable domain: EPEVTQTPSHQVTQMGQEVILRCVPISNHLYFYWYRQILGQKVEFLVSFYNNEISEKSEIFDDQFSVERPDGSNFTLKIRSTKLEDSAMYFCASTFGGANTEAFFGQGTRLTVV.

The CDR3 region is CASSERFGFGYSYNEQFF. The CDR3 nucleotides read TGTGCCAGCAGTGAGCGGTTTGGGTTCGGGTACTCCTACAATGAGCAGTTCTTC. The rearrangement joins TRBV2 to TRBJ2-1; D not certain. CDR1 and CDR2 (germline): SNHLY, FYNNEI. This CDR3 spans 18 amino acids. V was pared by 3 bases and J by 0 bases, with 18 bases between.

V and J are TRBV6-2 or TRBV6-3 and TRBJ1-1; D is perhaps TRBD1 (5 bases). V dropped 5 bases and J dropped 5 bases, with 15 bases sitting between them. In germline, CDR1 is MNHEY, CDR2 SVGEGT. The CDR3 is 14 amino acids. CDR3 region: CASSTTGGRTEAFF. The CDR3 DNA reads as TGTGCCAGCAGTACTACGGGGGGGAGGACTGAAGCTTTCTTT.

The rearrangement links TRBV5-1 to TRBJ2-5; 9 positions match TRBD2. J was trimmed by 5 bases and V by 2 bases; bases with no gene match: 1. Germline CDR1 reads SGHRS; CDR2 reads YFSETQ. The CDR3 length is 13 residues. The CDR3 coding sequence is TGCGCCAGCAGCTTAGGACTAGCGGAGACCCAGTACTTC. This sequence encodes CASSLGLAETQYF.

This clone was counted once. This rearrangement joins TRBV6-1 to TRBJ1-3, with D unresolved. V lost 3 bases and J 1 base, leaving 7 bases between the germline ends. The germline V gene encodes CDR1 MNHNS and CDR2 SASEGT. CDR3 length equals 14 residues. The chain's CDR3 is CASSEAGSGNTIYF. CDR3 in DNA: TGTGCCAGCAGTGAGGCGGGTTCTGGAAACACCATATATTTT.

A note on this clone: A junction end diverges from the germline sequence, so it may reflect a read error. The chain recombines TRBV7-9 with TRBJ1-5; no firm D call. CDR3 length: 15 amino acids. Germline-derived CDR1 and CDR2 are SEHNR and FQNEAQ (reference sequence). The DNA of the CDR3 is TGTGCCAGCAGCCTAGCGGGAGGCCTGAATCAGCCCCAGCATTTT. This translates into CASSLAGGLNQPQHF.